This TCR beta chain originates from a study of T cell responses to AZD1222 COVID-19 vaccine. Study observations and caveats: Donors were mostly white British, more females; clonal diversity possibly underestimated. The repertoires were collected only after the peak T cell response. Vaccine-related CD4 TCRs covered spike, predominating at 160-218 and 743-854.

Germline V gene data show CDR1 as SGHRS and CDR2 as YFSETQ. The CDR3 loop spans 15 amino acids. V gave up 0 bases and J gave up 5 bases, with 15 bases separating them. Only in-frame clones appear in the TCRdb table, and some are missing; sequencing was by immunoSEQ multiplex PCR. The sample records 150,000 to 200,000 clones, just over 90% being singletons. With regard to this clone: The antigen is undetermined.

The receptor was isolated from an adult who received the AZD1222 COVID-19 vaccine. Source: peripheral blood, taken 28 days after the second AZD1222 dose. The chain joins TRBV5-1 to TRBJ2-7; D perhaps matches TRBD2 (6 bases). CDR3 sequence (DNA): TGCGCCAGCAGCTTGGCTTCCGGGAGTAGTAACGAGCAGTACTTC. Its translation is CASSLASGSSNEQYF.